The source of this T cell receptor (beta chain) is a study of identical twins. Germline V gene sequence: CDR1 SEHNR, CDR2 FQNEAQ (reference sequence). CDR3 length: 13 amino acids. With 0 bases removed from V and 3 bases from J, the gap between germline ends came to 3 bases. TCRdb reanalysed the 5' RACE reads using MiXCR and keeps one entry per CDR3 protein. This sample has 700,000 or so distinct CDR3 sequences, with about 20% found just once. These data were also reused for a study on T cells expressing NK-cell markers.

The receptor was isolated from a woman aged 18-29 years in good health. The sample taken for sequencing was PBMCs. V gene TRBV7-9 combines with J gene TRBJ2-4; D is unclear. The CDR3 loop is CASSLADKNIQYF. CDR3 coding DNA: TGTGCCAGCAGCTTAGCGGACAAAAACATTCAGTACTTC. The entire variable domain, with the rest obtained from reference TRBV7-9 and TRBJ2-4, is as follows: DTGVSQNPRHKITKRGQNVTFRCDPISEHNRLYWYRQTLGQGPEFLTYFQNEAQLEKSRLLSDRFSAERPKGSFSTLEIQRTEQGDSAMYLCASSLADKNIQYFGAGTRLSVL.